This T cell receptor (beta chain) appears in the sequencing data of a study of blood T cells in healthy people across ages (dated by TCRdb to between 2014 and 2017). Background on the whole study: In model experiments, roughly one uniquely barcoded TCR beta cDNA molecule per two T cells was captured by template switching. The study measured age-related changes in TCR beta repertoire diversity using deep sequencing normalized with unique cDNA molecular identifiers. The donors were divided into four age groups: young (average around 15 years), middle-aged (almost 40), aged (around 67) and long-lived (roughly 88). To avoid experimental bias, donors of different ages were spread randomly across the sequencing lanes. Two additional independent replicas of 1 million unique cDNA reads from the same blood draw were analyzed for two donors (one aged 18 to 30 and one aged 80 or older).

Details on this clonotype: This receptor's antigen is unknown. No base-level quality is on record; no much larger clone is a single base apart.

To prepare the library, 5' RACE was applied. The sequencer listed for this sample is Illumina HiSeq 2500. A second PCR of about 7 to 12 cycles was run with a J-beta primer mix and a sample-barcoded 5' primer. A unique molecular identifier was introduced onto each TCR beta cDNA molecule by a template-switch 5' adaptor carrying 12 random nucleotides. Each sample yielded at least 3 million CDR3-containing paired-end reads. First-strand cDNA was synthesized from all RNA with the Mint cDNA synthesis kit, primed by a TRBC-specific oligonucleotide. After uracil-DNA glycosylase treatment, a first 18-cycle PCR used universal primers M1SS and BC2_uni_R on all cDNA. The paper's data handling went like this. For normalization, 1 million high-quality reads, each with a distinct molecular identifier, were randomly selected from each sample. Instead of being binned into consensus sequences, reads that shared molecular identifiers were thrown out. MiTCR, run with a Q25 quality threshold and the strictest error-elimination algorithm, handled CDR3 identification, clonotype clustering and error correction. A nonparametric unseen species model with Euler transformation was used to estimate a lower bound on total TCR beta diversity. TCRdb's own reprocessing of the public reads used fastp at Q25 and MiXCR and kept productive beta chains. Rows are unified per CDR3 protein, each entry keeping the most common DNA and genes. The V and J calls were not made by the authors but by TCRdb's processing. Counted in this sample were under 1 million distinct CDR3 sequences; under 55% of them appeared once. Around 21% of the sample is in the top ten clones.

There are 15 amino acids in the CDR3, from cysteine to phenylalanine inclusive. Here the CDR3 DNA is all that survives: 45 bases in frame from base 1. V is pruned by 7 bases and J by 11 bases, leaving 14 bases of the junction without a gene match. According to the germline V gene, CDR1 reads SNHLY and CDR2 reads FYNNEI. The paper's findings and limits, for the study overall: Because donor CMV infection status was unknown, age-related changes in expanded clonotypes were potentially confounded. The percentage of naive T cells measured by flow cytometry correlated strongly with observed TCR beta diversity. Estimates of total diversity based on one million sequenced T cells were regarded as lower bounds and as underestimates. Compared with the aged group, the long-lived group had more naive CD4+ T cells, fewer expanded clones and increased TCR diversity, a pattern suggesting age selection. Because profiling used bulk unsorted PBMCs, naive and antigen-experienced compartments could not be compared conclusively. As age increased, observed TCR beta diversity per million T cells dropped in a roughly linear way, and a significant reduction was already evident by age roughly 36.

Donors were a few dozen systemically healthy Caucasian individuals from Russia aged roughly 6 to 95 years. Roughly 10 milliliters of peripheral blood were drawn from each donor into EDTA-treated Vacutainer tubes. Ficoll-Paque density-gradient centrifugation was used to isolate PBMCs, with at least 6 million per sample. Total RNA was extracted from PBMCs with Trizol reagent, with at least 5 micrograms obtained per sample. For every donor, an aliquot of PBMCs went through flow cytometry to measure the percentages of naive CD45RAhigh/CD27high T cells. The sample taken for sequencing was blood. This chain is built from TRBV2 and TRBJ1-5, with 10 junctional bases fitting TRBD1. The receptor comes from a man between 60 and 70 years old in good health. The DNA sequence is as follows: TGTGCCAGCACAGAGGGGACAGGGGACCTTGAAGCCCAGCATTTT. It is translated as CASTEGTGDLEAQHF.